The rows below give T cell receptor beta chains drawn from one sample of a study of cytomegalovirus exposure and HLA in healthy donors. Only in-frame clones appear in the TCRdb table, and some are missing; sequencing was by immunoSEQ multiplex PCR. The sample lists under 85,000 clones, 94% seen once, with about 2.1% in the top ten. What was sequenced was PBMCs. These receptors originate from a woman aged 18 to 35 in good health and CMV-seronegative. CDR3s leave out the opening cysteine and the closing phenylalanine or tryptophan. Rows may omit the clone size; those that give it use once, few, many or a size class.

clone_size,j_call,v_call,cdr3_aa
once,TRBJ1-2,TRBV25-1,ASSGQGQGLYGYT
.,TRBJ2-5,TRBV11-1,ASSLVGDSTGGLQETQY
.,TRBJ2-5,TRBV5-1,ASSLRPSEETQY
.,TRBJ2-1,TRBV10-1,ASSAGTSGRALNEQF
once,TRBJ1-1,TRBV7-2,ASSPGSPEAF
once,TRBJ2-1,TRBV5-8,ASRIPGQGYYNEQF
.,TRBJ2-1,TRBV7-3,ASSLIGGSGSYEQF
.,TRBJ1-1,TRBV11-2,ASSLGRNTEAF
.,TRBJ2-3,TRBV5-5,ASRNLAGDPDTQY
.,TRBJ2-1,TRBV27,ASRASSAGHNEQF
.,TRBJ2-5,TRBV11-2,ASSRGGVQETQY
.,TRBJ1-2,TRBV11-1,ASSHPTGVGYT
.,TRBJ2-2,TRBV30,AWISGVGSTGELF
once,TRBJ1-5,TRBV5-6,ASSLASRGQPQH
once,TRBJ1-3,TRBV5-8,ASSFGDRINSGNTIY
.,TRBJ2-7,TRBV19,ASSIPAAAAYEQY
.,TRBJ2-1,TRBV27,ASSLTWTGNNEQF
.,TRBJ1-2,TRBV11-2,ASSFQRGGASGYT
.,TRBJ2-7,TRBV7-9,ASSSTGSYEQY
once,TRBJ2-3,TRBV30,AWGLTDTQY
.,TRBJ1-4,TRBV15,ATSRRGSGEKLF
.,TRBJ2-5,TRBV5-5,ASSRGLETQY
.,TRBJ2-2,TRBV2,ASRGQGYTGELF
.,TRBJ2-7,TRBV7-2,ASSRTVRTYEQY
.,TRBJ2-3,TRBV5-1,ASSFGQGADTQY
.,TRBJ1-1,TRBV10-3,AISESILNTEAF
.,TRBJ1-3,TRBV7-9,ASSRPGNTIY